This T cell receptor beta chain comes out of a study of shared clonotypes between healthy human individuals. CD8 cells regarded as naive lacked CD45RO, were positively chosen for CCR7, and omitted terminally differentiated effector memory CD45RA+ cells. Concerning this clone: The antigen remains undetermined.

Overall study results and limits: Represented diversity (both genetic and exposure-history) was limited by the small number of donors.

Replicate PCRs run on sorted subsets employed around 200 ng DNA, approximately 30,000 T cell genomes. The assay was immunoSEQ multiplex PCR, and TCRdb's table has in-frame clones only and misses some. The sample gives nearly 2 million clones, around 96% of which show up once; approximately 1.2% is in the top ten. V dropped 5 bases and J dropped 8; count of bases not matched to a gene: 10. The CDR3 sequence is 14 residues long. Germline assignment: CDR1 SGHDT and CDR2 YYEEEE. The clonotype comes from a young man in good health. This chain connects TRBV5-6 to TRBJ1-2, with 9 bases identical to TRBD1. Material for sequencing was naive CD8+ T cells sorted from blood. The CDR3 coding sequence is TGTGCCAGCAGACCTGCCGGGACAGGGTACGGCTACACCTTC. Its protein product is CASRPAGTGYGYTF.